Listed below are T cell receptor beta chains from one sample, sequenced in a study of control samples from healthy donors and cancer patients. Clones were read by immunoSEQ multiplex PCR, and TCRdb kept only the in-frame ones, dropping some. Found here are about 20,000 clones, approximately 90% of them singletons; the top ten hold about a tenth. The sample taken for sequencing was PBMCs. These TCRs come from a woman aged 55-69 years with head and neck cancer. CDR3s leave out the opening cysteine and the closing phenylalanine or tryptophan. The order of the fields is CDR3 protein, D gene, J gene, V gene, CDR3 length. The D gene is left open where the match is weak.

cdr3_aa: ASSSSPANTGELF
d_call: NA
j_call: TRBJ2-2
v_call: TRBV7-3
cdr3_length: 13

cdr3_aa: ASSQAVGGYNEQF
d_call: NA
j_call: TRBJ2-1
v_call: TRBV5-1
cdr3_length: 13

cdr3_aa: ASINSYYEQY
d_call: NA
j_call: TRBJ2-7
v_call: TRBV2
cdr3_length: 10

cdr3_aa: ASSEYRPSSH
d_call: NA
j_call: TRBJ1-6
v_call: TRBV6-1
cdr3_length: 10

cdr3_aa: ASSQGGGYEQY
d_call: TRBD2
j_call: TRBJ2-7
v_call: TRBV4-1
cdr3_length: 11

cdr3_aa: ASSLQRINTEAF
d_call: NA
j_call: TRBJ1-1
v_call: TRBV18
cdr3_length: 12

cdr3_aa: ASSPEGGRTYEQY
d_call: NA
j_call: TRBJ2-7
v_call: TRBV9
cdr3_length: 13

cdr3_aa: AIRPLTGGHDEKLF
d_call: NA
j_call: TRBJ1-4
v_call: TRBV2
cdr3_length: 14

cdr3_aa: ASSLRSFSGANVLT
d_call: NA
j_call: TRBJ2-6
v_call: TRBV5-6
cdr3_length: 14

cdr3_aa: ASSESIYSRTDTQY
d_call: NA
j_call: TRBJ2-3
v_call: TRBV10-2
cdr3_length: 14

cdr3_aa: ASRLQGWDTDTQY
d_call: TRBD1
j_call: TRBJ2-3
v_call: TRBV2
cdr3_length: 13

cdr3_aa: AWARQGGYGYT
d_call: TRBD1
j_call: TRBJ1-2
v_call: TRBV30
cdr3_length: 11

cdr3_aa: ASSLIGGNEQY
d_call: NA
j_call: TRBJ2-7
v_call: TRBV28
cdr3_length: 11

cdr3_aa: ASGLADYNEQF
d_call: TRBD2
j_call: TRBJ2-1
v_call: TRBV11-3
cdr3_length: 11

cdr3_aa: ATSRGEASGRSEQF
d_call: TRBD2
j_call: TRBJ2-1
v_call: TRBV15
cdr3_length: 14

cdr3_aa: ASSSTTGGARNEQF
d_call: TRBD1
j_call: TRBJ2-1
v_call: TRBV27
cdr3_length: 14

cdr3_aa: ASSQAGGGRGGTEAF
d_call: TRBD1
j_call: TRBJ1-1
v_call: TRBV4-1
cdr3_length: 15

cdr3_aa: ASSAKPFSGTPMNEQF
d_call: TRBD2
j_call: TRBJ2-1
v_call: TRBV9
cdr3_length: 16

cdr3_aa: ASTGTGNYGYT
d_call: TRBD1
j_call: TRBJ1-2
v_call: TRBV5-6
cdr3_length: 11

cdr3_aa: ASSWTGGGNEKLF
d_call: TRBD1
j_call: TRBJ1-4
v_call: TRBV5-1
cdr3_length: 13

cdr3_aa: ASSYPGRAAYEQY
d_call: TRBD2
j_call: TRBJ2-7
v_call: TRBV6-2/TRBV6-3
cdr3_length: 13

cdr3_aa: ASSYQGHSPLH
d_call: NA
j_call: TRBJ1-6
v_call: TRBV6-5
cdr3_length: 11

cdr3_aa: ASSEWRGEQDIQY
d_call: NA
j_call: TRBJ2-4
v_call: TRBV25-1
cdr3_length: 13

cdr3_aa: ASSPDGTDLNQPQH
d_call: TRBD1
j_call: TRBJ1-5
v_call: TRBV19
cdr3_length: 14

cdr3_aa: ASSPGYEETQY
d_call: NA
j_call: TRBJ2-5
v_call: TRBV19
cdr3_length: 11

cdr3_aa: ASSPSPRYEQY
d_call: NA
j_call: TRBJ2-7
v_call: TRBV18
cdr3_length: 11

cdr3_aa: ASSPTGTGNYGYT
d_call: TRBD1
j_call: TRBJ1-2
v_call: TRBV18
cdr3_length: 13

cdr3_aa: ASSPLRDTEAF
d_call: NA
j_call: TRBJ1-1
v_call: TRBV18
cdr3_length: 11

cdr3_aa: ASSILRTGRRETQY
d_call: TRBD1
j_call: TRBJ2-5
v_call: TRBV19
cdr3_length: 14

cdr3_aa: ASSPGSGNQPQH
d_call: NA
j_call: TRBJ1-5
v_call: TRBV18
cdr3_length: 12

cdr3_aa: ASSLSGANIQY
d_call: NA
j_call: TRBJ2-4
v_call: TRBV7-3
cdr3_length: 11

cdr3_aa: ASTAGLGNTIY
d_call: NA
j_call: TRBJ1-3
v_call: TRBV6-5
cdr3_length: 11

cdr3_aa: ASSPSQLAGDLY
d_call: TRBD2
j_call: TRBJ2-4
v_call: TRBV7-2
cdr3_length: 12

cdr3_aa: ASSVGQGSSYEQF
d_call: TRBD1
j_call: TRBJ2-1
v_call: TRBV9
cdr3_length: 13

cdr3_aa: AWSDRGWNQPQH
d_call: TRBD1
j_call: TRBJ1-5
v_call: TRBV30
cdr3_length: 12

cdr3_aa: ASSSTGNSNQPQH
d_call: NA
j_call: TRBJ1-5
v_call: TRBV3-1/TRBV3-2
cdr3_length: 13

cdr3_aa: ASSPPTSFRSYEQY
d_call: NA
j_call: TRBJ2-7
v_call: TRBV18
cdr3_length: 14

cdr3_aa: ASTIGDRGQH
d_call: TRBD1
j_call: TRBJ1-5
v_call: TRBV12-3/TRBV12-4
cdr3_length: 10

cdr3_aa: ASHGQGKNTEAF
d_call: TRBD1
j_call: TRBJ1-1
v_call: TRBV10-2
cdr3_length: 12

cdr3_aa: ASRPTGLSTEAF
d_call: NA
j_call: TRBJ1-1
v_call: TRBV6-4
cdr3_length: 12

cdr3_aa: ASSVGTSGTGELF
d_call: NA
j_call: TRBJ2-2
v_call: TRBV7-3
cdr3_length: 13

cdr3_aa: ASSLDVWDQTYNEQF
d_call: NA
j_call: TRBJ2-1
v_call: TRBV5-1
cdr3_length: 15

cdr3_aa: ASSYPRLAAQETQY
d_call: TRBD2
j_call: TRBJ2-5
v_call: TRBV6-2/TRBV6-3
cdr3_length: 14

cdr3_aa: ASSGLTSGWETQY
d_call: NA
j_call: TRBJ2-5
v_call: TRBV7-8
cdr3_length: 13

cdr3_aa: ATSREGEGYQPQH
d_call: NA
j_call: TRBJ1-5
v_call: TRBV15
cdr3_length: 13

cdr3_aa: ASSYEASGSYEQY
d_call: TRBD2
j_call: TRBJ2-7
v_call: TRBV6-5
cdr3_length: 13

cdr3_aa: ASSRGQAYEQY
d_call: NA
j_call: TRBJ2-7
v_call: TRBV27
cdr3_length: 11

cdr3_aa: ASSLNGNTGELF
d_call: NA
j_call: TRBJ2-2
v_call: TRBV11-3
cdr3_length: 12

cdr3_aa: ASSLNTGETQY
d_call: NA
j_call: TRBJ2-5
v_call: TRBV5-1
cdr3_length: 11